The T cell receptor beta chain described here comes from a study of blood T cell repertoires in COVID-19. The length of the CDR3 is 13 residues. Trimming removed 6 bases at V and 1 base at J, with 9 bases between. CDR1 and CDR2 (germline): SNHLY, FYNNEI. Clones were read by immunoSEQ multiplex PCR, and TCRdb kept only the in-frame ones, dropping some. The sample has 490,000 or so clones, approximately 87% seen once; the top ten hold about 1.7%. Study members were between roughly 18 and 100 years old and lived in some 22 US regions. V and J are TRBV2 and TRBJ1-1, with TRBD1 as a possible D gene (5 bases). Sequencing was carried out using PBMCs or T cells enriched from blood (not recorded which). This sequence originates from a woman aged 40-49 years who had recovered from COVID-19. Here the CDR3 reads CASRLQENTEAFF. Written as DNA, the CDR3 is TGTGCCAGCAGGTTACAGGAGAACACTGAAGCTTTCTTT.